This T cell receptor beta chain stems from a study of T cell clonality in common variable immunodeficiency. The assay was immunoSEQ multiplex PCR, and TCRdb's table has in-frame clones only and misses some. The sample is made up of about 26,000 clones, none counted only once. Worth noting for this clone: Its antigen is not identified. The read terminates 3 residues before the CDR3 end, so the remaining end is supplied by the germline J gene.

Findings of the study overall: In common variable immunodeficiency, TCR beta chains reportedly carried fewer deletions and N-nucleotide insertions.

Germline CDR1 is SGHVS and CDR2 is FNYEAQ. V lost 1 base and J lost 7; bases outside the gene matches: 0. This CDR3 has 12 residues. The sequence was obtained from a human donor with common variable immunodeficiency. The sample was peripheral blood mononuclear cells. This rearrangement joins TRBV7-6 to TRBJ2-5; 7 positions match TRBD2. The covered CDR3 bases are TGTGCCAGCAGCTTAGAGCGGGGGACC. Protein: CASSLERGT. The entire CDR3 protein is CASSLERGTQYF.